The rows below give T cell receptor beta chains drawn from one sample of a study of T cells after yellow fever vaccination. TCRdb used MiXCR to reprocess the 5' RACE reads, holding one entry per CDR3 protein. Here the sample spans over 200,000 distinct CDR3 sequences, 6% to 8% being singletons. Material: CD4+ T cells sorted from PBMCs, obtained on the day of the yellow fever booster vaccination. The receptors derive from a young man who received the YFV17D yellow fever vaccine. Each CDR3 is given with its conserved first and last residue. A D gene is named only where the DNA matches it firmly. Expanded clones get a size class; other rows say once, few or many, or leave the size out.

CASSFSLDPPYNEQFF	TGTGCCAGCAGCTTCTCTCTAGACCCCCCCTACAATGAGCAGTTCTTC	many	TRBV7-9	TRBJ2-1	-
CASSFGGQSYEQYF	TGCGCCAGCAGCTTTGGAGGACAGTCCTACGAGCAGTACTTC	few	TRBV5-1	TRBJ2-7	-
CSARVQLTREQKLFF	TGCAGTGCTAGAGTTCAATTAACACGCGAGCAAAAACTGTTTTTT	-	TRBV20-1	TRBJ1-4	-
CASSKHVSGGSKNIQYF	TGTGCCAGCAGCAAACACGTCTCGGGTGGATCCAAAAACATTCAGTACTTC	-	TRBV28	TRBJ2-4	-
CASSPSTAAGQPQHF	TGTGCCAGCAGCCCATCGACGGCAGCGGGCCAGCCCCAGCATTTT	many	TRBV7-2	TRBJ1-5	-
CASSRTSGSWEQYF	TGTGCCAGCAGCCGGACTAGCGGGAGTTGGGAGCAGTACTTC	-	TRBV5-5	TRBJ2-7	TRBD2
CASSSQTGHTEAFF	TGTGCCAGCAGTTCCCAGACAGGCCACACTGAAGCTTTCTTT	few	TRBV6-5	TRBJ1-1	-
CASSPRTGKNTGELFF	TGTGCCAGCAGCCCCAGGACAGGGAAGAACACCGGGGAGCTGTTTTTT	many	TRBV7-2	TRBJ2-2	TRBD1
CASSLNGGTGYNEQFF	TGTGCCAGCAGCTTAAACGGGGGGACAGGATACAATGAGCAGTTCTTC	-	TRBV11-2	TRBJ2-1	-
CATSSPGGPSETQYF	TGTGCCACCAGCTCTCCGGGAGGGCCCTCGGAGACCCAGTACTTC	-	TRBV15	TRBJ2-5	TRBD2
CASSYGGGSGANVLTF	TGTGCCAGCAGTTACGGGGGAGGGTCTGGGGCCAACGTCCTGACTTTC	-	TRBV6-5	TRBJ2-6	TRBD2
CASSNRDRVLDEQFF	TGTGCCAGCAGTAATCGGGACAGGGTATTAGATGAGCAGTTCTTC	few	TRBV12-3/TRBV12-4	TRBJ2-1	TRBD1
CASSSGLQETQYF	TGTGCCAGCAGTTCGGGCCTCCAAGAGACCCAGTACTTC	many	TRBV27	TRBJ2-5	-
CAISSTSGDYEQYF	TGTGCCATCAGTTCGACATCGGGGGACTACGAGCAGTACTTC	-	TRBV10-3	TRBJ2-7	-
CSARALAGEPYNEQFF	TGCAGTGCTAGAGCCCTAGCGGGAGAGCCCTACAATGAGCAGTTCTTC	few	TRBV20-1	TRBJ2-1	TRBD2
CASSEFGGGTDTQYF	TGTGCCAGCAGTGAATTCGGGGGTGGCACAGATACGCAGTATTTT	-	TRBV6-4	TRBJ2-3	-
CASSAGLAGNTGELFF	TGTGCCAGCAGCGCAGGACTAGCGGGAAATACCGGGGAGCTGTTTTTT	few	TRBV5-4	TRBJ2-2	TRBD2
CASRSGHQPQHF	TGTGCCAGCAGGTCTGGGCATCAGCCCCAGCATTTT	few	TRBV28	TRBJ1-5	-
CASSAWDEQFF	TGTGCCAGCAGCGCGTGGGATGAGCAGTTCTTC	few	TRBV7-2	TRBJ2-1	-
CSARDAGGGNTGELFF	TGCAGTGCTAGAGATGCGGGAGGTGGAAACACCGGGGAGCTGTTTTTT	-	TRBV20-1	TRBJ2-2	TRBD2
CASSQDRYNEKLFF	TGCGCCAGCAGCCAGGACAGATATAATGAAAAACTGTTTTTT	few	TRBV10-1	TRBJ1-4	-
CASSYRDIRETQYF	TGTGCCAGCAGTTACAGGGATATCCGAGAGACCCAGTACTTC	few	TRBV6-2/TRBV6-3	TRBJ2-5	-
CASSVDPQGYTGELFF	TGTGCCAGCAGCGTAGACCCACAGGGATACACCGGGGAGCTGTTTTTT	many	TRBV9	TRBJ2-2	-
CATSDSGPGGRELFF	TGTGCCACCAGTGATTCCGGGCCCGGGGGACGGGAGCTGTTTTTT	many	TRBV24-1	TRBJ2-2	-
CSAIHTFSSGSAGSTDTQYF	TGCAGTGCTATACACACCTTCTCGAGTGGGTCAGCCGGTAGCACAGATACGCAGTATTTT	many	TRBV20-1	TRBJ2-3	-
CASSLDSSRGRVGELFF	TGTGCCAGCAGCTTAGACAGTTCCAGGGGGCGAGTTGGGGAGCTGTTTTTT	-	TRBV11-2	TRBJ2-2	TRBD1
CASSDLRLAGGPGNEQFF	TGTGCCTCCAGTGATTTGCGGCTAGCGGGAGGGCCAGGAAATGAGCAGTTCTTC	-	TRBV24-1	TRBJ2-1	TRBD2
CATQDSFRHEQYF	TGTGCCACCCAGGACTCCTTTCGACACGAGCAGTACTTC	many	TRBV6-1	TRBJ2-7	-
CASRLSSNWGETQYF	TGTGCCAGCAGACTGTCCAGTAACTGGGGAGAGACCCAGTACTTC	-	TRBV5-6	TRBJ2-5	-
CASSLITSGSYEQYF	TGCGCCAGCAGCTTGATAACTAGCGGGAGCTACGAGCAGTACTTC	many	TRBV5-1	TRBJ2-7	TRBD2
CASSPTSGVTGELFF	TGTGCCAGCAGCCCGACTAGCGGAGTCACCGGGGAGCTGTTTTTT	-	TRBV7-3	TRBJ2-2	TRBD2
CSARRARNTGELFF	TGCAGTGCTAGACGCGCGAGAAACACCGGGGAGCTGTTTTTT	many	TRBV20-1	TRBJ2-2	-
CSATRGDTQYF	TGCAGCGCGACCCGCGGAGATACGCAGTATTTT	-	TRBV20-1	TRBJ2-3	-
CASSQSGPDNEQFF	TGTGCCAGCAGCCAATCGGGACCCGACAATGAGCAGTTCTTC	-	TRBV3-1	TRBJ2-1	-
CATSDWTGEQFF	TGTGCCACCAGTGATTGGACCGGCGAGCAGTTCTTC	many	TRBV24-1	TRBJ2-1	-
CASSLASGSTVEQFF	TGTGCCAGCAGTTTAGCTAGCGGGAGTACGGTTGAGCAGTTCTTC	-	TRBV12-3/TRBV12-4	TRBJ2-1	TRBD2
CASSSGTAAYEQYF	TGCGCCAGCAGCTCTGGGACAGCAGCCTACGAGCAGTACTTC	many	TRBV5-1	TRBJ2-7	TRBD1
CSATIAGSNTGELFF	TGCAGTGCCACGATAGCGGGATCCAACACCGGGGAGCTGTTTTTT	few	TRBV20-1	TRBJ2-2	TRBD2
CASSPPPGAFNEQFF	TGTGCCAGCAGCCCCCCCCCGGGAGCTTTCAATGAGCAGTTCTTC	few	TRBV7-2	TRBJ2-1	-
CAWSVVGGPNEQFF	TGTGCCTGGAGTGTGGTGGGAGGGCCTAATGAGCAGTTCTTC	few	TRBV30	TRBJ2-1	TRBD2
CASSYEGGTYNSPLHF	TGTGCCAGCTCCTACGAGGGTGGGACCTATAATTCACCCCTCCACTTT	few	TRBV12-3/TRBV12-4	TRBJ1-6	-
CASSLLTVSSYNEQFF	TGCGCCAGCAGCTTGCTGACAGTTAGCTCCTACAATGAGCAGTTCTTC	few	TRBV5-1	TRBJ2-1	-
CASSSRWSDTQYF	TGTGCCAGCAGCTCCAGGTGGTCGGATACGCAGTATTTT	few	TRBV5-6	TRBJ2-3	-
CATSAGLAVTEQFF	TGTGCCACCAGTGCGGGACTAGCGGTTACTGAGCAGTTCTTC	-	TRBV24-1	TRBJ2-1	TRBD2
CASSVDTVRGYNEQFF	TGTGCCAGCAGCGTAGACACAGTACGGGGATACAATGAGCAGTTCTTC	-	TRBV9	TRBJ2-1	-
CASSSDRENGELFF	TGCGCCAGCAGCTCCGACAGGGAAAACGGGGAGCTGTTTTTT	-	TRBV5-1	TRBJ2-2	TRBD1
CASSLEAGYSEAFF	TGTGCCAGCAGCTTAGAGGCAGGGTATTCTGAAGCTTTCTTT	-	TRBV7-2	TRBJ1-1	-
CAISESPSGLTDTQYF	TGTGCCATCAGTGAATCGCCTAGCGGCCTCACAGATACGCAGTATTTT	many	TRBV10-3	TRBJ2-3	TRBD2
CASSQDPLQVPGNTIYF	TGTGCCAGCAGCCAAGATCCCCTGCAGGTCCCTGGAAACACCATATATTTT	-	TRBV4-2	TRBJ1-3	-